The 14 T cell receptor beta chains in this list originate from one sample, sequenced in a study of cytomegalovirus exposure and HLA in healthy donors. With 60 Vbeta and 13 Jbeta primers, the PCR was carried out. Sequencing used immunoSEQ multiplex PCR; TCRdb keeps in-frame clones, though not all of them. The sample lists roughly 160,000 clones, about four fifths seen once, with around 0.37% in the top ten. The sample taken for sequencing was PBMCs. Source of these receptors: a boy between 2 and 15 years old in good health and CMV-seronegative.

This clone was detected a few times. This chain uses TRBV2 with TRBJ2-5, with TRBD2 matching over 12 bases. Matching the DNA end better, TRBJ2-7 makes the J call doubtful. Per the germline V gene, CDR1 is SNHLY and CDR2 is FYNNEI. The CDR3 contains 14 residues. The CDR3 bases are TGTGCCAGCAGACGACTAGCGGGAGACTACGAGCAGTACTTC. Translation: CASRRLAGDYEQYF.

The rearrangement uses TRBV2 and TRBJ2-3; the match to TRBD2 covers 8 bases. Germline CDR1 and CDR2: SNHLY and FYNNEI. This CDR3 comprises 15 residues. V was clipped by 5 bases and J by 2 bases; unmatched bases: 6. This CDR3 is CASSYLAGFTDTQYF. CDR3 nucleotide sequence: TGTGCCAGCAGTTACTTAGCGGGGTTCACAGATACGCAGTATTTT.

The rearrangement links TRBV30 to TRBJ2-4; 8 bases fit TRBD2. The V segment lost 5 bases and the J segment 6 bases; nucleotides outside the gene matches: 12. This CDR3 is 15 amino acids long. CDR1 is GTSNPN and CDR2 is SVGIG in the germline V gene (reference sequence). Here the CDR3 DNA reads TGTGCCTGGTGCCGTAGCGGGACCCTAGGAAACATTCAGTACTTC. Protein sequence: CAWCRSGTLGNIQYF. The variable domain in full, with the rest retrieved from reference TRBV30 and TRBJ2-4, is SQTIHQWPATLVQPVGSPLSLECTVEGTSNPNLYWYRQAAGRGLQLLFYSVGIGQISSEVPQNLSASRPQDRQFILSSKKLLLSDSGFYLCAWCRSGTLGNIQYFGAGTRLSVL.

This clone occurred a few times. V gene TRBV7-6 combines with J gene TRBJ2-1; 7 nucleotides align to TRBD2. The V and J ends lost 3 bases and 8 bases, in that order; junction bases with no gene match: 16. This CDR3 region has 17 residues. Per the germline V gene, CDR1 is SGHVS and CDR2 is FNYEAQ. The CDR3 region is CASSFRGRGGVRDEQFF. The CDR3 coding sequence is TGTGCCAGCAGCTTTCGTGGGAGGGGCGGGGTGAGGGATGAGCAGTTCTTC.

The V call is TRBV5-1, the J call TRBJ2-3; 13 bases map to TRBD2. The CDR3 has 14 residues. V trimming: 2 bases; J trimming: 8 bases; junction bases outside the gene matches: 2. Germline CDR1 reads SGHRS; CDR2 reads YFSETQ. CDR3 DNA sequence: TGCGCCAGCAGCTTAGGACTAGCGGGAGTTACGCAGTATTTT. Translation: CASSLGLAGVTQYF.

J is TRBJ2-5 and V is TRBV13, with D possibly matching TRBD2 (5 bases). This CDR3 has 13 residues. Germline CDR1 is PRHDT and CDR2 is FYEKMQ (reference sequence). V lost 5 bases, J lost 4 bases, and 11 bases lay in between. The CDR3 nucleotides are TGTGCCAGCAGCGCCGGACTGACAGAGACCCAGTACTTC. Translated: CASSAGLTETQYF.

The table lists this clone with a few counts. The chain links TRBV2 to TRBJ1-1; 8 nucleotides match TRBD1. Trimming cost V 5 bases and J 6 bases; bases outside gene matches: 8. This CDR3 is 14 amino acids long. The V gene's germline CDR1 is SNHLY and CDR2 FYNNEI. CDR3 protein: CASSPRTGRAEAFF. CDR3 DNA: TGTGCCAGCAGTCCTCGGACAGGGCGGGCTGAAGCTTTCTTT.

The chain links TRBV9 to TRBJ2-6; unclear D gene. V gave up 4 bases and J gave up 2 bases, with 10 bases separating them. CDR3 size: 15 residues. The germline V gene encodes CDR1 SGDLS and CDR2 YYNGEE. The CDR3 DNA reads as TGTGCCAGCAGCTTCAACGGAGCTGGGGCCAACGTCCTGACTTTC. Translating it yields CASSFNGAGANVLTF. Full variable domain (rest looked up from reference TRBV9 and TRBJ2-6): DSGVTQTPKHLITATGQRVTLRCSPRSGDLSVYWYQQSLDQGLQFLIQYYNGEERAKGNILERFSAQQFPDLHSELNLSSLELGDSALYFCASSFNGAGANVLTFGAGSRLTVL.

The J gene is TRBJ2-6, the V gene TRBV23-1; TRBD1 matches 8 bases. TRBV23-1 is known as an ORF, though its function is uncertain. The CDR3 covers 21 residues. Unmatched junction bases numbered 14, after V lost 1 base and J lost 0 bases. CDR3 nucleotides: TGCGCCAGCAGTCAATGCTTCCCAGACAGGGGCAATCCCTCTGGGGCCAACGTCCTGACTTTC. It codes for CASSQCFPDRGNPSGANVLTF.

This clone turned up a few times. In DNA, the CDR3 is TGTGCCAGCAGCCGGACAGGGAACACTGAAGCTTTCTTT. Translating gives CASSRTGNTEAFF. This chain connects TRBV9 to TRBJ1-1, with 7 bases lining up with TRBD1. With V trimmed by 4 bases and J by 1 base, 1 base remained unmatched. The CDR3 is made up of 13 amino acids. Germline CDR1 and CDR2: SGDLS and YYNGEE.

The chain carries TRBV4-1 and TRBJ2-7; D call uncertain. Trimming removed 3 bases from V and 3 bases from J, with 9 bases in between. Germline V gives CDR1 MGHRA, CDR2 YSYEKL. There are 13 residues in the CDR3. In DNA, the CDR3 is TGCGCCAGCAGCCATACAGCCCGCTACGAGCAGTACTTC. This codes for CASSHTARYEQYF.

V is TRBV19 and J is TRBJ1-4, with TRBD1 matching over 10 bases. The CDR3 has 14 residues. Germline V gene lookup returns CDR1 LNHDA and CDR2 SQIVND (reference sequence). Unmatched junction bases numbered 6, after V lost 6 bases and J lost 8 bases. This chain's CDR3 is CASRGTGEGEKLFF. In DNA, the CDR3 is TGTGCCAGTAGGGGGACAGGGGAGGGCGAAAAACTGTTTTTT.

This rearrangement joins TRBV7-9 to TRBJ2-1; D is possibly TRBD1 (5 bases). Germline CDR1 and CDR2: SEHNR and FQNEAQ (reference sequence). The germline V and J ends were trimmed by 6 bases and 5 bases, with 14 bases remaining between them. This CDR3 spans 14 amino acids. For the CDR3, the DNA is TGTGCCAGCAGGCGGCAGGGAAGGCACAATGAGCAGTTCTTC. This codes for CASRRQGRHNEQFF.

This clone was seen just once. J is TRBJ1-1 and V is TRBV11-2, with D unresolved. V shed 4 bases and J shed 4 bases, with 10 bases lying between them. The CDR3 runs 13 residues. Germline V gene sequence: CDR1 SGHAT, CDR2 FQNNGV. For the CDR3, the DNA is TGTGCCAGCAGCTCTACCTTGGTCACTGAAGCTTTCTTT. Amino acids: CASSSTLVTEAFF.